This T cell receptor beta chain was captured by sequencing in a study of cytomegalovirus exposure and HLA in healthy donors. The CDR3 runs 16 residues. CDR1 and CDR2 (germline): PRHDT, FYEKMQ (reference sequence). In the PCR, 60 Vbeta and 13 Jbeta primers were used. Sequenced by immunoSEQ multiplex PCR; TCRdb stores in-frame clones only, minus some. The sample holds over 95,000 clones; 70% to 80% are singletons and the top ten take roughly 2.7%. The sequence was collected from a female donor in good health and CMV-seronegative. The chain recombines TRBV13 with TRBJ2-5; 9 positions match TRBD2. The DNA end is a closer match to TRBJ2-7, so the J assignment may be wrong. The sample comprised PBMCs. The CDR3 DNA is TGTGCCAGCAGCTTCTCGCGGGGGGGCAACCCCTACGAGCAGTACTTC. It specifies CASSFSRGGNPYEQYF.